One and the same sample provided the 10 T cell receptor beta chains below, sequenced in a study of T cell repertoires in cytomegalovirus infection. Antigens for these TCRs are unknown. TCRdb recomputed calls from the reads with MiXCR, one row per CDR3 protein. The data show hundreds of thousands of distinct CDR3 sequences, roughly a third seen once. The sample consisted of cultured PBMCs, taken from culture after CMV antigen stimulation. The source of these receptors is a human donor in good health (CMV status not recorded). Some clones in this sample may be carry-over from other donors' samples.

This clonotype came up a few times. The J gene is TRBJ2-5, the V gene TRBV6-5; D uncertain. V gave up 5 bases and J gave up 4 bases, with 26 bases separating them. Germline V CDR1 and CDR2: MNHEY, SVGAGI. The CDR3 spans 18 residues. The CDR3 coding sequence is TGTGCCAGCAGTCTTCTCAATCCGGGCCCACCACCGGGAGAGACCCAGTACTTC. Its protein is CASSLLNPGPPPGETQYF.

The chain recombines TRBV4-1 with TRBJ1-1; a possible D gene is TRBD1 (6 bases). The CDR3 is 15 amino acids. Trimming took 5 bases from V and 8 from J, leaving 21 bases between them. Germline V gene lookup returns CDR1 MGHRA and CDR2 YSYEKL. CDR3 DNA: TGCGCCAGCAGCTTCCGACAGGCCCCAGGCTCCGAAGCTTTCTTT. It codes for CASSFRQAPGSEAFF.

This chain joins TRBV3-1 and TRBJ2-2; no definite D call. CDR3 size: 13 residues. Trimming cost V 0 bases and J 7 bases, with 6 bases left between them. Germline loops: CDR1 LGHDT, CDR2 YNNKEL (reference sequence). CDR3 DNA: TGTGCCAGCAGCCAAGAGGGCGGCGGGGAGCTGTTTTTT. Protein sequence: CASSQEGGGELFF.

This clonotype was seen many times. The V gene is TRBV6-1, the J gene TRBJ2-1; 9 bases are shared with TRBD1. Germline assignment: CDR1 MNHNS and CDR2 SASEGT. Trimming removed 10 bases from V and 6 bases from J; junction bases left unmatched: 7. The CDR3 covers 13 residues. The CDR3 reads CAIGQGKPNEQFF. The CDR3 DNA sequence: TGTGCCATAGGACAGGGGAAACCCAATGAGCAGTTCTTC.

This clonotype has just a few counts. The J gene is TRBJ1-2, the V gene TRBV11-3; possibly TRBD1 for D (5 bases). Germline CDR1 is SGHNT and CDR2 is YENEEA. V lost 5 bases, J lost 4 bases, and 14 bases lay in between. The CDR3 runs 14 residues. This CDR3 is CASSPGLPVYGYTF. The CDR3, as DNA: TGTGCCAGCAGCCCGGGACTCCCCGTCTATGGCTACACCTTC. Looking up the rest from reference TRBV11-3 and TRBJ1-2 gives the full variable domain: EAGVVQSPRYKIIEKKQPVAFWCNPISGHNTLYWYLQNLGQGPELLIRYENEEAVDDSQLPKDRFSAERLKGVDSTLKIQPAELGDSAVYLCASSPGLPVYGYTFGSGTRLTVV.

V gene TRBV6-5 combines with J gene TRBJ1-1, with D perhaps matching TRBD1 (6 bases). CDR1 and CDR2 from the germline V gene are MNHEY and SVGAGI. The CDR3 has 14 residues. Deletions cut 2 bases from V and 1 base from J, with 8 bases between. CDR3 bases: TGTGCCAGCAGTTACCTGGGACAGAACACTGAAGCTTTCTTT. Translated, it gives CASSYLGQNTEAFF.

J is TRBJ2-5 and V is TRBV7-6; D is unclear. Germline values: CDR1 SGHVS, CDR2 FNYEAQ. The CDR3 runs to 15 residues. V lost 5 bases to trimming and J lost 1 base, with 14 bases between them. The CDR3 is CASSVRLGFQETQYF. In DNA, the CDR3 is TGTGCCAGCAGCGTGAGACTGGGGTTCCAAGAGACCCAGTACTTC.

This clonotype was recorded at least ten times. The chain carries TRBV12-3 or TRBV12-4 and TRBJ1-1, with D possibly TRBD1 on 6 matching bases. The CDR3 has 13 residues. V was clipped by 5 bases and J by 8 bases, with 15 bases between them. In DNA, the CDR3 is TGTGCCAGCAGTACCTCACTCGACAGGGAAGCTTTCTTT. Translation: CASSTSLDREAFF.

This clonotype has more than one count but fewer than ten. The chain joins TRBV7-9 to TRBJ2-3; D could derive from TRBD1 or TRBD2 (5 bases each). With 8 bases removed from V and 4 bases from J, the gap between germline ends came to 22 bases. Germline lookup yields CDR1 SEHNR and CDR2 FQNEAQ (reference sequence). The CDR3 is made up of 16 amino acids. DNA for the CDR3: TGTGCCAGCGCGTTTCCTCGTGGGGGAGTGGCAGATACGCAGTATTTT. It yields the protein CASAFPRGGVADTQYF.

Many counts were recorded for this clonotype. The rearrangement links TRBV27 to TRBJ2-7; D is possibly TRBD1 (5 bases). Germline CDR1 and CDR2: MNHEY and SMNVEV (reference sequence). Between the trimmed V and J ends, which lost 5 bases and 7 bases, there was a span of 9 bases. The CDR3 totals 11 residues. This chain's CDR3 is CASSSRVEQYF. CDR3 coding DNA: TGTGCCAGCAGTAGCAGGGTTGAGCAGTACTTC.